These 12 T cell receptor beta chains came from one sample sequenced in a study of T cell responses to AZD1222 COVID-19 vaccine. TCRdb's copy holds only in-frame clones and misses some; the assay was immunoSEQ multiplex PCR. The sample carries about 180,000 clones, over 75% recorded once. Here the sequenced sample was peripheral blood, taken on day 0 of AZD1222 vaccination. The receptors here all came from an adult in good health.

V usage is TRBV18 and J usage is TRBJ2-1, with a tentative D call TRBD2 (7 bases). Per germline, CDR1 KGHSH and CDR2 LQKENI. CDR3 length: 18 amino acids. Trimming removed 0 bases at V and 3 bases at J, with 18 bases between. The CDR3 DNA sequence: TGTGCCAGCTCACCACCGGGGCTAGGCGGGGGCAGCTACAATGAGCAGTTCTTC. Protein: CASSPPGLGGGSYNEQFF.

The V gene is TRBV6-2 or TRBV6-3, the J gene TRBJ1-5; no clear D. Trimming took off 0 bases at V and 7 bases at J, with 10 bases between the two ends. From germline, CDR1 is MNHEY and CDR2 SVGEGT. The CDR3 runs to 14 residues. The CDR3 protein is CASSYSHQPQPQHF. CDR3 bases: TGTGCCAGCAGTTACTCTCACCAACCCCAGCCCCAGCATTTT.

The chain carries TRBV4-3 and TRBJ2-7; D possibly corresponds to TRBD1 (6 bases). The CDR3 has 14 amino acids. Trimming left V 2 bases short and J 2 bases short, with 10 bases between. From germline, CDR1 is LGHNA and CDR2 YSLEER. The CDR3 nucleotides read TGCGCCAGCAGCCAAAGCCGGGACACCTACGAGCAGTACTTC. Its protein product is CASSQSRDTYEQYF.

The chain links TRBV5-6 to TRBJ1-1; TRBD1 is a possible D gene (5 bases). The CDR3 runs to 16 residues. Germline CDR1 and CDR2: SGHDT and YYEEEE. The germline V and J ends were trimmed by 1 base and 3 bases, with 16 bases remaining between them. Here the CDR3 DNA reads TGTGCCAGCAGCTTGTATAGTGGCAGGGCCTACACTGAAGCTTTCTTT. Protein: CASSLYSGRAYTEAFF.

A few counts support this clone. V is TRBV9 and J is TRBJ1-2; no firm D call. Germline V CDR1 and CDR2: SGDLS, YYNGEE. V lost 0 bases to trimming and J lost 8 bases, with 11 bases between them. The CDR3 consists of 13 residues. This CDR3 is CASSVGWGGGYTF. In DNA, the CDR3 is TGTGCCAGCAGCGTAGGTTGGGGAGGCGGCTACACCTTC.

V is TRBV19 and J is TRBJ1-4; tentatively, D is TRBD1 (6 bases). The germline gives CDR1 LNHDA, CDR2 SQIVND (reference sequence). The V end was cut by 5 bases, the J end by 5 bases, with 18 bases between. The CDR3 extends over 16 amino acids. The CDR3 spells CASSSQGTGPNEKLFF. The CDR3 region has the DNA TGTGCCAGTAGTTCACAGGGAACGGGGCCGAATGAAAAACTGTTTTTT.

CDR3 sequence reads: CASSLGTPNAGELFF. CDR3 coding DNA: TGTGCCAGCAGCTTAGGGACACCCAACGCCGGGGAGCTGTTTTTT. The V call is TRBV7-9, the J call TRBJ2-2, with D possibly being TRBD1 (5 bases). The germline gives CDR1 SEHNR, CDR2 FQNEAQ (reference sequence). V was cut by 1 base and J by 6 bases, with 12 bases left in between. The CDR3 has 15 amino acids.

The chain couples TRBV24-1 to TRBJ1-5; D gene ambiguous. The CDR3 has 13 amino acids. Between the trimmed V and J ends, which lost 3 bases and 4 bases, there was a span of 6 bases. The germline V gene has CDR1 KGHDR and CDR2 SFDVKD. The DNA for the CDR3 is TGTGCCACCAGTGATGCCCGGAATCAGCCCCAGCATTTT. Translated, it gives CATSDARNQPQHF.

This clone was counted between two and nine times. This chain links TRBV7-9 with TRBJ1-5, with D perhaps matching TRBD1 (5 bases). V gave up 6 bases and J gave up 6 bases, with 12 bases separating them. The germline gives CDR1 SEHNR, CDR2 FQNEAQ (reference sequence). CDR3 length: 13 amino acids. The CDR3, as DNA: TGTGCCAGCAGGGGGCTAGAGGGTCAGCCCCAGCATTTT. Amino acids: CASRGLEGQPQHF.

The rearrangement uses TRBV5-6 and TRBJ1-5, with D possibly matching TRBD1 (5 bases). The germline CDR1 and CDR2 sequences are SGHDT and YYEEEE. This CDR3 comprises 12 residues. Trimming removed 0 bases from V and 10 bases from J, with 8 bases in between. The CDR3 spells CASSLVGGPQHF. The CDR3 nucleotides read TGTGCCAGCAGCTTGGTCGGGGGACCCCAGCATTTT.

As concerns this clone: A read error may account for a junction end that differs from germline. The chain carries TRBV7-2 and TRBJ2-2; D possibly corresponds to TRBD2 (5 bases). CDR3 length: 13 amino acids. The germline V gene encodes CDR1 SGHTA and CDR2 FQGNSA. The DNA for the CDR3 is TGTGCCAGCAGCTCGGACGATTACGGGAAGCTGTTTTTT. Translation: CASSSDDYGKLFF. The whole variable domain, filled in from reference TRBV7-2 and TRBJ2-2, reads GAGVSQSPSNKVTEKGKDVELRCDPISGHTALYWYRQSLGQGLEFLIYFQGNSAPDKSGLPSDRFSAERTGGSVSTLTIQRTQQEDSAVYLCASSSDDYGKLFFGEGSRLTVL.

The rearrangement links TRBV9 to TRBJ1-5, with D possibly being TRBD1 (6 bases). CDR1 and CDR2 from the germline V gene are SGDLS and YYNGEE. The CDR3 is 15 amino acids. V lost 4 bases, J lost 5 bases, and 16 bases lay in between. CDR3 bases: TGTGCCAGCAGCCCTCAGGGGACGCCTTATCAGCCCCAGCATTTT. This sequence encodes CASSPQGTPYQPQHF.